The 32 T cell receptor beta chains below were found in one sample sequenced in a study of beta chain features in type 1 diabetes. cDNA synthesis used the whole RNA isolate, giving expressed TCRB sequences. Data came from immunoSEQ multiplex PCR; TCRdb stores just in-frame clones and leaves some out. The repertoire holds around 330,000 clones, around 10% seen once, with 0.015% in the top ten. Sequenced: naive CD4+ T cells from blood. Receptor source: a woman in her twenties or thirties in good health.

The chain recombines TRBV7-3 with TRBJ2-2; D ambiguous. In germline, CDR1 is SGHTA, CDR2 FQGTGA. The V gene lost 2 bases and the J gene lost 2 bases, with 6 bases spanning the gap. This CDR3 has 14 amino acids. This CDR3 is CASSLAPNTGELFF. CDR3 nucleotides: TGTGCCAGCAGCTTAGCGCCCAACACCGGGGAGCTGTTTTTT.

The J gene is TRBJ1-4, the V gene TRBV25-1; D possibly corresponds to TRBD1 (6 bases). Germline assignment: CDR1 MGHDK and CDR2 SYGVNS. This CDR3 has 14 amino acids. The V end lost 4 bases, the J end lost 2 bases, and 8 bases lay between the germline ends. The CDR3: CASSVQGTNEKLFF. CDR3 bases: TGTGCCAGCAGTGTACAGGGTACTAATGAAAAACTGTTTTTT.

This clone was found a few times. V is TRBV6-5 and J is TRBJ1-1; the match to TRBD1 covers 8 bases. CDR1 MNHEY and CDR2 SVGAGI come from the germline V gene. J was trimmed by 2 bases and V by 4 bases; bases with no gene match: 6. The CDR3 consists of 15 residues. CDR3 in DNA: TGTGCCAGCAGTTCGACAGGGGCGAGTAACACTGAAGCTTTCTTT. Translation gives CASSSTGASNTEAFF.

Of note for this clone: The sample contains more than one DNA sequence encoding this CDR3. V gene TRBV28 combines with J gene TRBJ2-1; TRBD1 matches 9 bases. With V trimmed by 2 bases and J by 3 bases, 2 bases remained unmatched. The CDR3 has 15 amino acids. Germline V CDR1 and CDR2: MDHEN, SYDVKM. For the CDR3, the DNA is TGTGCCAGCAGTTTACCGGGACAGGGCTACAATGAGCAGTTCTTC. Translating it yields CASSLPGQGYNEQFF.

V gene TRBV18 combines with J gene TRBJ2-5; D possibly corresponds to TRBD2 (5 bases). V was shortened by 3 bases and J by 7 bases, with 9 bases between the two germline ends. This CDR3 is 12 amino acids long. Germline assignment: CDR1 KGHSH and CDR2 LQKENI. The CDR3 loop is CASSPLEGTQYF. The CDR3 nucleotides are TGTGCCAGCTCACCCCTAGAGGGGACCCAGTACTTC.

The chain couples TRBV18 to TRBJ2-7; possible D gene TRBD2, 5 bases. The CDR3 covers 14 residues. Germline V lookup: CDR1 KGHSH, CDR2 LQKENI. V was cut by 2 bases and J by 2 bases, with 10 bases left in between. CDR3 sequence reads: CASSPEGIAYEQYF. The CDR3 DNA is TGTGCCAGCTCACCAGAGGGCATTGCCTACGAGCAGTACTTC. The whole variable domain, remainder taken from reference TRBV18 and TRBJ2-7, is NAGVMQNPRHLVRRRGQEARLRCSPMKGHSHVYWYRQLPEEGLKFMVYLQKENIIDESGMPKERFSAEFPKEGPSILRIQQVVRGDSAAYFCASSPEGIAYEQYFGPGTRLTVT.

This clone occurred a few times. The genes are TRBV7-2 and TRBJ2-2; maybe TRBD1 (5 bases). Germline V gives CDR1 SGHTA, CDR2 FQGNSA. CDR3 length: 15 amino acids. Trimming took 1 base from V and 5 from J, leaving 11 bases between them. CDR3 region: CASSLEGRVTGELFF. For the CDR3, the DNA is TGTGCCAGCAGCTTAGAAGGCAGGGTAACCGGGGAGCTGTTTTTT.

This clone occurred a few times. The CDR3 reads CASSQAAGVGNTGELFF. CDR3 in DNA: TGCGCCAGCAGCCAAGCGGCAGGGGTAGGGAACACCGGGGAGCTGTTTTTT. The rearrangement links TRBV4-3 to TRBJ2-2; weak D call: TRBD1 (6 bases). The V gene lost 1 base and the J gene lost 1 base, with 13 bases spanning the gap. The CDR3 has 17 amino acids. Looked up from germline, CDR1 is LGHNA and CDR2 is YSLEER.

The J gene is TRBJ1-5, the V gene TRBV29-1; unclear D gene. V gave up 1 base and J gave up 4 bases, with 8 bases separating them. This CDR3 region has 13 residues. The germline gives CDR1 SQVTM, CDR2 ANQGSEA. For the CDR3, the DNA is TGCAGCGTTGAAGGCGGGCCGAATCAGCCCCAGCATTTT. It yields the protein CSVEGGPNQPQHF.

This clone was observed a few times. This rearrangement joins TRBV2 to TRBJ2-3; D not resolved. CDR3 length equals 13 residues. From germline, CDR1 is SNHLY and CDR2 FYNNEI. V lost 4 bases, J lost 5 bases, and 10 bases lay in between. CDR3 sequence (DNA): TGTGCCAGCAGTGCGCCAGCAGGAGATACGCAGTATTTT. Amino acid sequence: CASSAPAGDTQYF.

V and J are TRBV14 and TRBJ2-3; D remains unclear. V was pared by 0 bases and J by 8 bases, with 12 bases between. Per the germline V gene, CDR1 is SGHDN and CDR2 is FVKESK. The CDR3 is made up of 14 amino acids. The CDR3 sequence: CASSQDSLVPTQYF. For the CDR3, the DNA is TGTGCCAGCAGCCAAGATTCGCTAGTTCCTACGCAGTATTTT.

The V call is TRBV11-2, the J call TRBJ1-2; 8 bases are a match to TRBD1. The junction had 10 bases not matched to a gene; V was cut back by 5 bases and J by 2 bases. The CDR3 extends over 16 amino acids. CDR1 and CDR2 (germline): SGHAT, FQNNGV. CDR3 sequence reads: CASSPTDRDENYGYTF. The CDR3 DNA is TGTGCCAGCAGCCCCACGGACAGGGATGAGAACTATGGCTACACCTTC.

As to this clone: This sample includes further DNA sequences coding for the same CDR3. The V gene is TRBV6-5, the J gene TRBJ1-1, with D perhaps matching TRBD1 (6 bases). The CDR3 extends over 14 amino acids. Trimming left V 2 bases short and J 1 base short, with 8 bases between. Germline CDR1 MNHEY, CDR2 SVGAGI. In nucleotides, the CDR3 is TGTGCCAGCAGTTACGACAGGAGGAACACTGAAGCTTTCTTT. Translating it yields CASSYDRRNTEAFF.

This chain uses TRBV2 with TRBJ2-1, with TRBD1 as a possible D gene (6 bases). V lost 6 bases, J lost 2 bases, and 11 bases lay in between. Germline V CDR1 and CDR2: SNHLY, FYNNEI. This CDR3 is built from 14 residues. The CDR3 bases are TGTGCCAGCAGCTTGGACAGAACCTACAATGAGCAGTTCTTC. It encodes CASSLDRTYNEQFF.

This clone was picked up a small number of times. This chain links TRBV7-3 with TRBJ2-2, with 9 bases identical to TRBD1. The V and J ends lost 6 bases and 6 bases, in that order; junction bases with no gene match: 8. CDR1 and CDR2 from the germline V gene are SGHTA and FQGTGA. The CDR3 loop spans 15 amino acids. CDR3 sequence reads: CASSFGQGLSGELFF. The DNA for the CDR3 is TGTGCCAGCAGTTTTGGACAGGGGTTATCCGGGGAGCTGTTTTTT.

This clone was detected only a few times. The V call is TRBV4-2, the J call TRBJ1-5; the match to TRBD1 covers 7 bases. After removal of 3 bases from V and 3 bases from J, the junction contained 2 bases not matched to a gene. CDR3 length: 14 amino acids. CDR1 and CDR2 (germline): LGHNA, YNFKEQ. The CDR3 DNA reads as TGTGCCAGCAGCCAGGGGACAGTCAATCAGCCCCAGCATTTT. Amino acids: CASSQGTVNQPQHF.

There are a few counts of this clone. Germline is not matched at one junction end, which may reflect a read error. The chain is built from TRBV11-2 and TRBJ2-2, with 8 nucleotides matching TRBD2. Germline assignment: CDR1 SGHAT and CDR2 FQNNGV. The CDR3 spans 14 residues. This CDR3 is CASSLGTRAGELFF. CDR3 DNA sequence: TGTGCCAGCAGTTTAGGGACTAGGGCCGGGGAGCTGTTTTTT. Full variable domain (rest looked up from reference TRBV11-2 and TRBJ2-2): EAGVAQSPRYKIIEKRQSVAFWCNPISGHATLYWYQQILGQGPKLLIQFQNNGVVDDSQLPKDRFSAERLKGVDSTLKIQPAKLEDSAVYLCASSLGTRAGELFFGEGSRLTVL.

The chain recombines TRBV6-5 with TRBJ2-7; 7 nucleotides line up with TRBD2. With 2 bases clipped from V and 3 bases from J, the junction kept 4 bases outside the gene matches. CDR1 is MNHEY, CDR2 SVGAGI, per germline. CDR3 length equals 14 residues. CDR3 protein: CASSYSGEDYEQYF. CDR3 nucleotide sequence: TGTGCCAGCAGTTACAGCGGGGAAGACTACGAGCAGTACTTC.

CDR3 protein: CASSRTGLVPEQYF. The CDR3 DNA sequence: TGTGCCAGCAGTCGAACAGGGTTGGTTCCCGAGCAGTACTTC. The rearrangement joins TRBV28 to TRBJ2-7; TRBD1 might be the D (6 bases). CDR1 is MDHEN, CDR2 SYDVKM, per germline. Trimming removed 5 bases from V and 6 bases from J, with 17 bases in between. This CDR3 has 14 amino acids. Full variable domain (missing parts from reference TRBV28 and TRBJ2-7): DVKVTQSSRYLVKRTGEKVFLECVQDMDHENMFWYRQDPGLGLRLIYFSYDVKMKEKGDIPEGYSVSREKKERFSLILESASTNQTSMYLCASSRTGLVPEQYFGPGTRLTVT.

V usage is TRBV9 and J usage is TRBJ2-1; maybe TRBD2 (5 bases). CDR3 size: 9 residues. Per germline, CDR1 SGDLS and CDR2 YYNGEE. V was shortened by 7 bases and J by 9 bases, with 5 bases between the two germline ends. CDR3 amino acids: CASGGEQFF. The CDR3 nucleotides are TGTGCCAGCGGAGGTGAGCAGTTCTTC.

This clone was observed a few times. V gene TRBV5-4 combines with J gene TRBJ2-5, with 9 positions matching TRBD2. V trimming: 0 bases; J trimming: 4 bases; junction bases outside the gene matches: 10. The CDR3 contains 17 residues. The germline V gene has CDR1 SGHNT and CDR2 YYREEE (reference sequence). The CDR3 nucleotides read TGTGCCAGCAGCTTGGTGTTAGCGGGAGTTTTTCGAGAGACCCAGTACTTC. Amino acid sequence: CASSLVLAGVFRETQYF.

This sequence joins TRBV7-8 and TRBJ2-6; 8 positions match TRBD1. CDR3 length equals 17 residues. Unmatched junction bases numbered 8, after V lost 5 bases and J lost 2 bases. Germline lookup yields CDR1 SGHVS and CDR2 FQNEAQ. The CDR3, as DNA: TGTGCCAGCAGCCGTGGACAGGGCCTAGCTGGGGCCAACGTCCTGACTTTC. This gives the protein CASSRGQGLAGANVLTF.

This rearrangement joins TRBV28 to TRBJ2-7; 9 positions match TRBD1. The CDR3 has 14 residues. Trimming took 3 bases from V and 3 from J; bases not matched to a gene: 3. Germline CDR1 reads MDHEN; CDR2 reads SYDVKM. The CDR3 region has the DNA TGTGCCAGCAGTTTGGGACAGGGAATCTACGAGCAGTACTTC. It specifies CASSLGQGIYEQYF.

The chain uses TRBV9 and TRBJ2-7; 13 bases fit TRBD2. Losses at the gene ends were 0 bases for V and 7 bases for J; bases not matched to a gene: 10. This CDR3 has 17 residues. Germline assignment: CDR1 SGDLS and CDR2 YYNGEE. CDR3 amino acids: CASSVATGLAGAGEQYF. The CDR3 coding sequence is TGTGCCAGCAGCGTAGCTACTGGACTAGCGGGAGCAGGGGAGCAGTACTTC.

This clone was detected only a few times. The chain is built from TRBV5-1 and TRBJ2-1, with TRBD2 matching 15 bases. This CDR3 region has 18 residues. Germline lookup yields CDR1 SGHRS and CDR2 YFSETQ. J lost 6 bases, V lost 4 bases, and 11 bases had no gene match. The CDR3 is CASSDGLAGGPGGNEQFF. The CDR3 nucleotides read TGCGCCAGCAGCGACGGACTAGCGGGAGGGCCTGGCGGCAATGAGCAGTTCTTC. Complete variable domain (other parts from reference TRBV5-1 and TRBJ2-1): KAGVTQTPRYLIKTRGQQVTLSCSPISGHRSVSWYQQTPGQGLQFLFEYFSETQRNKGNFPGRFSGRQFSNSRSEMNVSTLELGDSALYLCASSDGLAGGPGGNEQFFGPGTRLTVL.

The V call is TRBV6-5, the J call TRBJ1-4, with 7 bases identical to TRBD1. This CDR3 spans 14 amino acids. V was pared by 5 bases and J by 5 bases, with 5 bases of the junction left unmatched. Germline CDR1 MNHEY, CDR2 SVGAGI. CDR3 DNA: TGTGCCAGCAGTGAGGGACAGCGAAATGAAAAACTGTTTTTT. Translation gives CASSEGQRNEKLFF.

The CDR3 reads CASSLGGQGAGEQFF. CDR3 bases: TGTGCCAGCAGCTTAGGGGGACAGGGGGCAGGTGAGCAGTTCTTC. V gene TRBV9 combines with J gene TRBJ2-1; 12 bases map to TRBD1. Trimming took 4 bases from V and 9 from J; bases not matched to a gene: 8. The CDR3 extends over 15 amino acids. The germline V gene has CDR1 SGDLS and CDR2 YYNGEE. Full variable domain (missing parts from reference TRBV9 and TRBJ2-1): DSGVTQTPKHLITATGQRVTLRCSPRSGDLSVYWYQQSLDQGLQFLIQYYNGEERAKGNILERFSAQQFPDLHSELNLSSLELGDSALYFCASSLGGQGAGEQFFGPGTRLTVL.

This clone was counted between two and nine times. The chain couples TRBV7-9 to TRBJ2-1, with 12 positions matching TRBD2. Germline V gene sequence: CDR1 SEHNR, CDR2 FQNEAQ (reference sequence). The ends lost 4 bases at V and 5 bases at J; junction bases unmatched: 9. The CDR3 extends over 17 amino acids. CDR3 DNA: TGTGCCAGCAGCTCCCTAGGACTAGCGGGGCATAACAATGAGCAGTTCTTC. Translated, it gives CASSSLGLAGHNNEQFF. Together with reference TRBV7-9 and TRBJ2-1, the CDR3 gives the full variable domain: DTGVSQNPRHKITKRGQNVTFRCDPISEHNRLYWYRQTLGQGPEFLTYFQNEAQLEKSRLLSDRFSAERPKGSFSTLEIQRTEQGDSAMYLCASSSLGLAGHNNEQFFGPGTRLTVL.

The chain employs TRBV28 and TRBJ2-1; D might be TRBD1 (8 bases). This CDR3 comprises 14 residues. The V and J ends lost 4 bases and 16 bases respectively, with 23 bases between them. CDR1 is MDHEN, CDR2 SYDVKM, per germline. CDR3 residues: CASSSWGGLTGDFF. CDR3 nucleotides: TGTGCCAGCAGTTCCTGGGGGGGACTGACAGGGGATTTCTTC.

This clone came up a few times. The chain carries TRBV30 and TRBJ2-3; 7 bases are a match to TRBD2. The CDR3 loop spans 13 amino acids. Trimming removed 3 bases from V and 2 bases from J; junction bases left unmatched: 2. The germline V gene encodes CDR1 GTSNPN and CDR2 SVGIG (reference sequence). The DNA for the CDR3 is TGTGCCTGGAGCGGGGGGTCCACAGATACGCAGTATTTT. Translated: CAWSGGSTDTQYF.

This clone was seen more than once but under ten times. The V and J genes are TRBV11-1 and TRBJ1-2; D ambiguous. This CDR3 contains 14 residues. V was pared by 1 base and J by 8 bases, with 14 bases between. Germline values: CDR1 SGHAT, CDR2 FQDESV (reference sequence). DNA for the CDR3: TGTGCCAGCAGCTTAGAACAGCCTCCGGCGGGCTACACCTTC. Amino acids: CASSLEQPPAGYTF.

The V gene is TRBV27, the J gene TRBJ2-5, with 8 bases fitting TRBD2. The CDR3 consists of 15 residues. Germline V gene lookup returns CDR1 MNHEY and CDR2 SMNVEV (reference sequence). With V trimmed by 7 bases and J by 4 bases, 11 bases remained unmatched. The CDR3 spells CASTTTIAGRETQYF. The CDR3 DNA sequence: TGTGCCAGCACGACGACGATAGCGGGGCGAGAGACCCAGTACTTC.